The 21 T cell receptor beta chains presented below share a single source sample, sequenced in a study of T cell responses to AZD1222 COVID-19 vaccine. This table comes from immunoSEQ multiplex PCR, and its TCRdb copy is limited to in-frame clones, with some not included. The sample carries fewer than 200,000 clones, around 94% recorded once. The specimen was peripheral blood, collected on day 0 of AZD1222 vaccination. The receptors come from an adult in good health.

This sequence joins TRBV7-8 and TRBJ2-2; no reliable D call. V gave up 2 bases and J gave up 4 bases, with 5 bases separating them. This CDR3 spans 13 amino acids. Germline CDR1 reads SGHVS; CDR2 reads FQNEAQ. CDR3: CASSLYATGELFF. The CDR3 nucleotides read TGTGCCAGCAGCTTATACGCCACCGGGGAGCTGTTTTTT.

This rearrangement joins TRBV13 to TRBJ1-5; possible D gene TRBD1, 5 bases. The V end was cut by 5 bases, the J end by 2 bases, with 10 bases between. CDR1 PRHDT and CDR2 FYEKMQ come from the germline V gene (reference sequence). The CDR3 spans 14 residues. In DNA, the CDR3 is TGTGCCAGCAGCCTGGGGACGGGCAATCAGCCCCAGCATTTT. Its translation: CASSLGTGNQPQHF.

The chain links TRBV29-1 to TRBJ1-2; 8 nucleotides agree with TRBD1. CDR3 length: 12 amino acids. Germline V gene lookup returns CDR1 SQVTM and CDR2 ANQGSEA. J was trimmed by 3 bases and V by 6 bases; bases with no gene match: 3. CDR3 sequence (DNA): TGCAGCGTCGTGACAGGGGACTATGGCTACACCTTC. Translating gives CSVVTGDYGYTF. Together with reference TRBV29-1 and TRBJ1-2, the CDR3 gives the full variable domain: SAVISQKPSRDICQRGTSLTIQCQVDSQVTMMFWYRQQPGQSLTLIATANQGSEATYESGFVIDKFPISRPNLTFSTLTVSNMSPEDSSIYLCSVVTGDYGYTFGSGTRLTVV.

The rearrangement joins TRBV19 to TRBJ2-2; D gene uncertain. Germline V CDR1 and CDR2: LNHDA, SQIVND (reference sequence). CDR3 size: 16 residues. V lost 5 bases and J 0 bases, leaving 13 bases between the germline ends. The CDR3 sequence: CASSSPFLANTGELFF. The CDR3 nucleotides are TGTGCCAGTAGTTCGCCCTTCTTAGCGAACACCGGGGAGCTGTTTTTT.

The chain carries TRBV6-5 and TRBJ1-2; 7 nucleotides line up with TRBD1. CDR3 length equals 15 residues. Germline V gene data show CDR1 as MNHEY and CDR2 as SVGAGI. The V segment lost 2 bases and the J segment 1 base; nucleotides outside the gene matches: 4. As DNA, the CDR3 is TGTGCCAGCAGTTACAGCGGGACAGATAACTATGGCTACACCTTC. Translation: CASSYSGTDNYGYTF.

The V and J genes are TRBV2 and TRBJ2-7; 7 bases line up with TRBD1. The CDR3 contains 15 residues. The germline CDR1 and CDR2 sequences are SNHLY and FYNNEI. V lost 7 bases to trimming and J lost 0 bases; unmatched junction nucleotides: 9. The CDR3 bases are TGTGCCAGCACCCTTATGACAGGGCTCTCCTACGAGCAGTACTTC. Residues: CASTLMTGLSYEQYF.

The rearrangement joins TRBV7-6 to TRBJ1-4, with 7 bases aligning to TRBD1. In germline, CDR1 is SGHVS, CDR2 FNYEAQ. This CDR3 is built from 15 residues. The junction had 6 bases not matched to a gene; V was cut back by 3 bases and J by 5 bases. Here the CDR3 reads CASSFRQGLNEKLFF. DNA for the CDR3: TGTGCCAGCAGCTTCCGACAGGGCCTAAATGAAAAACTGTTTTTT.

The rearrangement links TRBV7-9 to TRBJ2-2; 7 bases line up with TRBD2. J lost 3 bases, V lost 4 bases, and 11 bases had no gene match. The CDR3 consists of 17 residues. Germline assignment: CDR1 SEHNR and CDR2 FQNEAQ (reference sequence). The CDR3 protein is CASSSPRQRGDTGELFF. CDR3 coding DNA: TGTGCCAGCAGCTCCCCCCGCCAGCGGGGAGACACCGGGGAGCTGTTTTTT.

The CDR3 nucleotides are TGTGCCTGGAGTGAGGGGGACAGGGGTTATGGCTACACCTTC. It translates to CAWSEGDRGYGYTF. This rearrangement joins TRBV30 to TRBJ1-2; 10 bases align to TRBD1. Unmatched junction bases numbered 4, after V lost 1 base and J lost 5 bases. The CDR3 length is 14 residues. The germline CDR1 and CDR2 sequences are GTSNPN and SVGIG (reference sequence).

The V call is TRBV10-2, the J call TRBJ1-1, with D perhaps matching TRBD1 (5 bases). V lost 3 bases to trimming and J lost 3 bases, with 14 bases between them. This CDR3 spans 15 amino acids. In germline, CDR1 is WSHSY, CDR2 SAAADI. The CDR3 is CASSDRRGGDTEAFF. In DNA form, the CDR3 reads TGCGCCAGCAGTGATCGGAGGGGTGGCGACACTGAAGCTTTCTTT.

V gene TRBV9 combines with J gene TRBJ1-4; weak D call: TRBD1 (5 bases). This CDR3 comprises 17 residues. Deletions cut 4 bases from V and 5 bases from J, with 21 bases between. Germline assignment: CDR1 SGDLS and CDR2 YYNGEE. The CDR3 bases are TGTGCCAGCAGCTCCAGGCGGGACGGCGGACAAAATGAAAAACTGTTTTTT. Protein: CASSSRRDGGQNEKLFF.

The chain employs TRBV18 and TRBJ1-1, with D hard to call. Deletions cut 2 bases from V and 1 base from J, with 8 bases between. Germline V lookup: CDR1 KGHSH, CDR2 LQKENI. CDR3 size: 14 residues. In DNA, the CDR3 is TGTGCCAGCTCACCAACAGTAACGAACACTGAAGCTTTCTTT. Protein product: CASSPTVTNTEAFF.

The rearrangement joins TRBV5-4 to TRBJ1-2; D might be TRBD1 (6 bases). The germline V and J ends were trimmed by 2 bases and 2 bases, with 19 bases remaining between them. Germline assignment: CDR1 SGHNT and CDR2 YYREEE (reference sequence). The CDR3 covers 17 residues. Here the CDR3 DNA reads TGTGCCAGCAGCTTCCCAGGGGAGAAGTATCGAAACTATGGCTACACCTTC. Translation gives CASSFPGEKYRNYGYTF. The full variable domain, its missing parts supplied by reference TRBV5-4 and TRBJ1-2, is ETGVTQSPTHLIKTRGQQVTLRCSSQSGHNTVSWYQQALGQGPQFIFQYYREEENGRGNFPPRFSGLQFPNYSSELNVNALELDDSALYLCASSFPGEKYRNYGYTFGSGTRLTVV.

The V call is TRBV14, the J call TRBJ1-1; D is unresolved. Trimming stripped 1 base from V and 1 base from J, with 7 bases between. This CDR3 region has 14 residues. The germline V gene encodes CDR1 SGHDN and CDR2 FVKESK. Here the CDR3 DNA reads TGTGCCAGCAGCCAAGTGGGTAGGAACACTGAAGCTTTCTTT. Protein sequence: CASSQVGRNTEAFF.

This clone was seen only once. This rearrangement joins TRBV15 to TRBJ1-1; D is ambiguous. The V gene's germline CDR1 is LNHNV and CDR2 YYDKDF (reference sequence). There are 14 residues in the CDR3. The ends were cut back, 1 base at V and 6 bases at J, with 12 bases in the middle. The CDR3 loop reads CATSRVGTLAEAFF. In nucleotides, the CDR3 is TGTGCCACCAGCAGAGTGGGAACGCTTGCTGAAGCTTTCTTT.

The rearrangement joins TRBV18 to TRBJ1-1; no clear D gene. CDR3 length: 14 amino acids. CDR1 and CDR2 from the germline V gene are KGHSH and LQKENI. V gave up 1 base and J gave up 4 bases, with 10 bases separating them. CDR3: CASSPLAGITEAFF. The CDR3 DNA follows: TGTGCCAGCTCACCACTGGCCGGGATCACTGAAGCTTTCTTT.

The chain uses TRBV10-3 and TRBJ2-7, with TRBD1 identical over 7 bases. This CDR3 is built from 15 residues. CDR1 and CDR2 from the germline V gene are ENHRY and SYGVKD. The V segment lost 6 bases and the J segment 0 bases; nucleotides outside the gene matches: 8. The CDR3 DNA is TGTGCCATCAGCTTTGGACAGGCGAGCTCCTACGAGCAGTACTTC. It yields the protein CAISFGQASSYEQYF.

The chain carries TRBV7-2 and TRBJ1-2; D uncertain. Germline CDR1 reads SGHTA; CDR2 reads FQGNSA. This CDR3 comprises 16 residues. V lost 5 bases and J lost 4, with 20 bases in between. CDR3: CASSPQTLKAFYGYTF. The DNA for the CDR3 is TGTGCCAGCAGCCCCCAAACGCTCAAAGCGTTCTATGGCTACACCTTC.

The rearrangement joins TRBV3-1 (or the pseudogene TRBV3-2) to TRBJ2-1; 9 bases are shared with TRBD2. V was clipped by 4 bases and J by 8 bases; unmatched bases: 12. CDR1 and CDR2 (germline): LGHDT, YNNKEL (reference sequence). This CDR3 has 16 amino acids. The CDR3 loop is CASSPERAGGPYEQFF. The CDR3 DNA follows: TGTGCCAGCAGCCCGGAAAGGGCGGGGGGGCCCTATGAGCAGTTCTTC.

The chain joins TRBV5-1 to TRBJ1-5; maybe TRBD1 (6 bases). The V gene's germline CDR1 is SGHRS and CDR2 YFSETQ. This CDR3 spans 14 amino acids. Trimming removed 4 bases from V and 7 bases from J, with 15 bases in between. The CDR3 DNA reads TGCGCCAGCAGCGCGGGGGGCGATGGGCAGCCCCAGCATTTT. Translation: CASSAGGDGQPQHF.

This clone was detected once. CDR3: CASSTLEDTGELFF. The DNA of the CDR3 is TGTGCCAGCAGTACGTTGGAGGACACCGGGGAGCTGTTTTTT. The chain is built from TRBV2 and TRBJ2-2, with D possibly TRBD2 on 5 matching bases. Germline V gene data show CDR1 as SNHLY and CDR2 as FYNNEI. The CDR3 is 14 residues long. The germline V and J ends were trimmed by 5 bases and 3 bases, with 10 bases remaining between them.